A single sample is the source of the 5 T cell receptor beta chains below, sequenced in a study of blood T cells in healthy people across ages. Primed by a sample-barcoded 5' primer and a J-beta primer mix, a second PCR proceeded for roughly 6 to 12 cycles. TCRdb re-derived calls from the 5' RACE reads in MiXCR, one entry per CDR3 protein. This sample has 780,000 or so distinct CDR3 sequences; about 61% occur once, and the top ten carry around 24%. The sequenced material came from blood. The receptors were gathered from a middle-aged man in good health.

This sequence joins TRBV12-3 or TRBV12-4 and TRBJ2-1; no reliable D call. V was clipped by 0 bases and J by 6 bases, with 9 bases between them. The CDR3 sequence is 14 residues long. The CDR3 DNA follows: TGTGCCAGCAGTTTAGCGGGCGACTCCAATGAGCAGTTCTTC. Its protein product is CASSLAGDSNEQFF.

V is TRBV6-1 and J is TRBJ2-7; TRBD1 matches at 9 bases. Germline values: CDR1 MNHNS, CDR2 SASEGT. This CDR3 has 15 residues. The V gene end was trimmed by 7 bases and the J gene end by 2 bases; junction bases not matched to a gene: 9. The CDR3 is CASIFGQGMAYEQYF. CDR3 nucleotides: TGTGCCAGCATTTTCGGACAGGGGATGGCCTACGAGCAGTACTTC.

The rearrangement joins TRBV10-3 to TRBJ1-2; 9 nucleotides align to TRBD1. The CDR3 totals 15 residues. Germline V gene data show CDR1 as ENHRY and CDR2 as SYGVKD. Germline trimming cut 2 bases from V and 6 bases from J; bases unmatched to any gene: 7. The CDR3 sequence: CAISEIGQGTNGYTF. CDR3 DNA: TGTGCCATCAGTGAGATAGGACAGGGGACGAATGGCTACACCTTC.

CDR3 protein: CSALRGGGTEETQYF. In DNA form, the CDR3 reads TGCAGTGCTCTACGTGGGGGGGGGACAGAAGAGACCCAGTACTTC. The chain has TRBV20-1 and TRBJ2-5; D assignment may be TRBD1 or TRBD2 (7 bases each). There are 15 residues in the CDR3. Trimming shortened V by 5 bases and J by 3 bases, and 19 bases separated the two germline ends. Per germline, CDR1 DFQATT and CDR2 SNEGSKA (reference sequence).

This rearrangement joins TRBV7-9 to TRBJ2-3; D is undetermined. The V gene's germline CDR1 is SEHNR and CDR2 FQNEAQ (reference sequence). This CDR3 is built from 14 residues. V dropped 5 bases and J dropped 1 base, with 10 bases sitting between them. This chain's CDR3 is CASSKSTGTDTQYF. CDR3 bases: TGTGCCAGCAGCAAAAGTACTGGCACAGATACGCAGTATTTT.